What follows are 6 T cell receptor beta chains derived from one specimen sequenced in a study of breast tumors, draining lymph nodes, adjacent tissues. Breast cancer patients provided tissue from their axillary draining lymph nodes. Using its own MiXCR run on the multiplex PCR reads, TCRdb lists one record per CDR3 protein. Of 200,000 or so distinct CDR3 sequences listed, roughly 31% are singletons. The specimen was axillary lymph node tissue. These receptors were taken from a female donor with breast cancer. Some clones in this sample may be carry-over from other donors' samples.

This clonotype came up many times. The chain has TRBV5-5 and TRBJ2-5; 7 positions match TRBD2. Germline V gene lookup returns CDR1 SGHKS and CDR2 YYEKEE (reference sequence). J lost 5 bases, V lost 0 bases, and 1 base had no gene match. The CDR3 totals 13 residues. CDR3 sequence reads: CASSLVRGETQYF. The CDR3 bases are TGTGCCAGCAGCTTGGTGCGGGGGGAGACCCAGTACTTC.

The gene calls are TRBV29-1 and TRBJ2-1, with a weak D call TRBD2 (6 bases). V lost 3 bases and J lost 4, with 7 bases in between. Germline lookup yields CDR1 SQVTM and CDR2 ANQGSEA. This CDR3 spans 12 amino acids. Here the CDR3 DNA reads TGCAGCGTTGAGGCGGGGTACAATGAGCAGTTCTTC. Amino acid sequence: CSVEAGYNEQFF.

Regarding this clonotype: A much bigger clone sits one base away, suggesting this may be a read error. CDR3 bases: TGTGCCTGGAGTAGGCTTGTGTTAAGCAGTGGGGGCTACACCTTC. Amino acid sequence: CAWSRLVLSSGGYTF. The chain couples TRBV30 to TRBJ1-2, with no clear D. The CDR3 loop spans 15 amino acids. Trimming shortened V by 2 bases and J by 8 bases, and 21 bases separated the two germline ends. CDR1 is GTSNPN, CDR2 SVGIG, per germline (reference sequence).

This clonotype came up a few times. The chain is built from TRBV28 and TRBJ1-1; tentatively, D is TRBD1 (5 bases). Germline V gene lookup returns CDR1 MDHEN and CDR2 SYDVKM. The CDR3 spans 14 residues. The V end lost 6 bases, the J end lost 2 bases, and 13 bases lay between the germline ends. This CDR3 is CASRSGRLNTEAFF. CDR3 nucleotide sequence: TGTGCCAGCAGATCGGGACGCCTAAACACTGAAGCTTTCTTT.

This clonotype was recorded at least ten times. This chain connects TRBV12-3 or TRBV12-4 to TRBJ2-5, with a possible D match to TRBD2 (6 bases). The V gene lost 3 bases and the J gene lost 5 bases, with 13 bases spanning the gap. The CDR3 loop spans 14 amino acids. The CDR3 here is CASSFAYGGETQYF. CDR3 sequence (DNA): TGTGCCAGCAGTTTCGCCTATGGGGGGGAGACCCAGTACTTC.

The V and J genes are TRBV30 and TRBJ1-2, with no clear D. The CDR3 length is 11 residues. V was cut by 5 bases and J by 6 bases, with 10 bases left in between. The germline gives CDR1 GTSNPN, CDR2 SVGIG (reference sequence). The CDR3 DNA reads as TGTGCCTGGGGTATAGGAAATGGCTACACCTTC. Its translation: CAWGIGNGYTF.